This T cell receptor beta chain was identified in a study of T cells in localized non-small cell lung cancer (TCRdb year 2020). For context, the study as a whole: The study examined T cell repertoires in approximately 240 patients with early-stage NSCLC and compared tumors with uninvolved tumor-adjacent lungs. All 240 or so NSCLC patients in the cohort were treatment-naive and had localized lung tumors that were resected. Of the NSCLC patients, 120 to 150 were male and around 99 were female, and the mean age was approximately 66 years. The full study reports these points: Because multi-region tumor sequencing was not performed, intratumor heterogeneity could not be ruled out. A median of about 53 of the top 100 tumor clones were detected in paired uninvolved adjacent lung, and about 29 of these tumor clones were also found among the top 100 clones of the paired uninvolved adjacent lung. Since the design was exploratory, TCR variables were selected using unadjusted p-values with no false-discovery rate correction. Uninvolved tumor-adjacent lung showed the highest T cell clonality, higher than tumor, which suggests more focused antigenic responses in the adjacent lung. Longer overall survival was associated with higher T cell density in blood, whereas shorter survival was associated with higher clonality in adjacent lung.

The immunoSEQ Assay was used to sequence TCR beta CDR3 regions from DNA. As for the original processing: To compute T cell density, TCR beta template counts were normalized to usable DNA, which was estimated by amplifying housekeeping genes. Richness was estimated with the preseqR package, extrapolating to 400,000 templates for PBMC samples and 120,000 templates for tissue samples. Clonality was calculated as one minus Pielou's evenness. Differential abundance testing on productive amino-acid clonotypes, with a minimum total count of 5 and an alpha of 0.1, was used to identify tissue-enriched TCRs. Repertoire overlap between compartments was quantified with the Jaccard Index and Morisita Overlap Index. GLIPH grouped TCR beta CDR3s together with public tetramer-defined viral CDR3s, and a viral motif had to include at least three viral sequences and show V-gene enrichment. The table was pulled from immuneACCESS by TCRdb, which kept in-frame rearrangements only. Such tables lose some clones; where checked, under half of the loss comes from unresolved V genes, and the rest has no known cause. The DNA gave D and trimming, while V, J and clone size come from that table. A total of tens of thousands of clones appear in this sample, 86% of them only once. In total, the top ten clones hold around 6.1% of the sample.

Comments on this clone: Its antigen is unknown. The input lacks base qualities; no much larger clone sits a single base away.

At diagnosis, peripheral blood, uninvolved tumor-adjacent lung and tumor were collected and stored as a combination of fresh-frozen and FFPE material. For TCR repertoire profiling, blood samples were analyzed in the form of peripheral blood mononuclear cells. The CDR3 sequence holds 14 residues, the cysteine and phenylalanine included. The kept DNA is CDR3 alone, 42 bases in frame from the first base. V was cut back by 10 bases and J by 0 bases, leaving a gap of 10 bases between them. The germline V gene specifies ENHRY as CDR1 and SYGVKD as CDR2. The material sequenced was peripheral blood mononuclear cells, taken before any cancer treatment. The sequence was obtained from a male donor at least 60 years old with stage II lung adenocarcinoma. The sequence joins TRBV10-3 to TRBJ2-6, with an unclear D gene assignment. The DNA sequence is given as TGTGCCACCCCATCAAGCTCTGGGGCCAACGTCCTGACTTTC. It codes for CATPSSSGANVLTF.